This TCR beta chain was captured by sequencing in a study of blood T cell repertoires in COVID-19. The overall study: Collection of acute and convalescent COVID-19 samples took place in the United States, Italy and Spain. From T cells, B-cell-depleted T cells, or PBMCs came the material, which was cDNA or gDNA.

Trimming left V 6 bases short and J 4 bases short, with 14 bases between. Germline lookup yields CDR1 LGHDT and CDR2 YNNKEL (reference sequence). This CDR3 has 14 residues. Per the original methods: By means of reference gene primer amplification, nucleated cell counts were estimated. Method: immunoSEQ multiplex PCR; TCRdb's copy keeps in-frame clones and lacks some. The DNA was the basis for D and trimming; V, J and clone size are from that table. Of about 230,000 clones in the sample, 80% to 90% were seen once. The receptor's source is a man aged 40-50 years with acute or convalescent COVID-19. The sample consisted of peripheral blood. This sequence joins TRBV3-1 (or the pseudogene TRBV3-2) and TRBJ2-3, with unresolved D. Written as DNA, the CDR3 is TGTGCCAGCAGGGCGGAAGAAGCTTCAGATACGCAGTATTTT. It yields the protein CASRAEEASDTQYF.